The 10 T cell receptor beta chains below were found in one sample sequenced in a study of cytomegalovirus exposure and HLA in healthy donors (dated by TCRdb to about 2017). Receptor libraries were prepared by the immunoSEQ multiplex PCR assay. For the multiplex PCR, a mixture combining 60 forward primers for TCR Vbeta segments and 13 reverse primers for TCR Jbeta segments was used. TCRdb took this table from immuneACCESS and kept in-frame rearrangements with V and J called. Such tables lack part of the clones; where checked against another copy, unresolved V genes explain under half of the gap, and the rest is unexplained. This sample has roughly 150,000 clones in its table, and 82% of those were observed once. The ten most abundant clones make up 5.5% to 8.5% of the sample. The sample comprised PBMCs. All receptors derive from a woman aged 50 to 60 in good health and CMV-seropositive.

The chain combines TRBV6-6 with TRBJ2-7; no firm D call. Trimming left V 5 bases short and J 5 bases short, with 10 bases between. Germline V lookup: CDR1 MNHNY, CDR2 SVGAGI (reference sequence). The CDR3 is made up of 12 amino acids. CDR3 residues: CASSILGDEQYF. The CDR3 bases are TGTGCCAGCAGTATTCTAGGAGACGAGCAGTACTTC.

The chain has TRBV18 and TRBJ2-5; 9 bases are a match to TRBD1. With the DNA end fitting TRBJ2-7 better, the J assignment may be wrong. CDR3 size: 15 residues. Germline CDR1 and CDR2: KGHSH and LQKENI. The CDR3 region is CASSPPGQGSYEQYF. The CDR3, as DNA: TGTGCCAGCTCACCACCGGGACAGGGCTCCTACGAGCAGTACTTC.

In DNA form, the CDR3 reads TGTGCCAGCAGCGTAGCTACGAGGCCTAGCGGGGGTTCCTACAATGAGCAGTTCTTC. Residues: CASSVATRPSGGSYNEQFF. The chain recombines TRBV9 with TRBJ2-1, with 10 positions matching TRBD2. This CDR3 region has 19 residues. V dropped 0 bases and J dropped 1; count of bases not matched to a gene: 10. Germline values: CDR1 SGDLS, CDR2 YYNGEE.

V and J are TRBV6-1 and TRBJ2-1; 12 nucleotides line up with TRBD1. V lost 6 bases to trimming and J lost 7 bases; unmatched junction nucleotides: 7. The CDR3 runs to 15 residues. Germline V gene lookup returns CDR1 MNHNS and CDR2 SASEGT. The CDR3 is CASRRPGQGANEQFF. CDR3 DNA sequence: TGTGCCAGCAGAAGGCCGGGACAGGGGGCGAATGAGCAGTTCTTC.

CDR3 sequence: CASSQGGLNYGYTF. The CDR3 bases are TGCGCCAGCAGCCAAGGTGGGCTTAACTATGGCTACACCTTC. The chain recombines TRBV4-3 with TRBJ1-2; no reliable D call. The CDR3 extends over 14 amino acids. Germline V lookup: CDR1 LGHNA, CDR2 YSLEER. Deletions cut 1 base from V and 1 base from J, with 7 bases between.

The chain has TRBV11-2 and TRBJ2-7, with D unresolved. From germline, CDR1 is SGHAT and CDR2 FQNNGV. There are 11 residues in the CDR3. Trimming stripped 8 bases from V and 3 bases from J, with 8 bases between. The CDR3 region is CASSPGYEQYF. The CDR3 DNA is TGTGCCAGCTCTCCGGGCTACGAGCAGTACTTC.

Here the CDR3 DNA reads TGTGCCAGCAGTGCTCCCCCGGGTGAAGAAGGCACAGATACGCAGTATTTT. Its translation: CASSAPPGEEGTDTQYF. The genes are TRBV25-1 and TRBJ2-3, with unresolved D. The CDR3 is made up of 17 amino acids. CDR1 and CDR2 from the germline V gene are MGHDK and SYGVNS. Trimming stripped 4 bases from V and 1 base from J, with 18 bases between.

The rearrangement links TRBV10-3 to TRBJ2-4, with TRBD1 identical over 7 bases. Germline lookup yields CDR1 ENHRY and CDR2 SYGVKD. The CDR3 spans 16 residues. V lost 2 bases and J lost 1; bases outside the gene matches: 5. CDR3 bases: TGTGCCATCAGTGAGAGGGGGCTCACGGCCAAAAACATTCAGTACTTC. Translation: CAISERGLTAKNIQYF.

The chain employs TRBV4-3 and TRBJ2-5, with TRBD1 as a possible D gene (6 bases). Germline values: CDR1 LGHNA, CDR2 YSLEER. This CDR3 has 13 amino acids. The V end lost 3 bases, the J end lost 4 bases, and 9 bases lay between the germline ends. CDR3 in DNA: TGCGCCAGCAGCCATAGCAGGGGAGAGACCCAGTACTTC. It is translated as CASSHSRGETQYF.

V usage is TRBV4-2 and J usage is TRBJ1-4; a possible D gene is TRBD1 (5 bases). The CDR3 runs 16 residues. CDR1 is LGHNA and CDR2 is YNFKEQ in the germline V gene. Trimming left V 0 bases short and J 2 bases short, with 10 bases between. The CDR3 nucleotides read TGTGCCAGCAGCCAAGAGGGGGGGAGGACTAATGAAAAACTGTTTTTT. The encoded protein is CASSQEGGRTNEKLFF.